The clone carrying this TCR beta chain has only a few counts. This sample stems from a study of blood T cells in healthy people across ages. Combining a sample-barcoded 5' primer with a J-beta primer mix, a second PCR ran for roughly 7 to 12 cycles. MiXCR, applied by TCRdb to the 5' RACE reads, yields one record per CDR3 protein. This sample has some 1,500,000 distinct CDR3 sequences, with about 45% found just once. Trimming removed 6 bases from V and 8 bases from J, with 2 bases in between. The CDR3 runs 9 residues. The J gene is TRBJ1-5, the V gene TRBV12-3 or TRBV12-4; D remains ambiguous. Sequencing was carried out using blood. The origin of this receptor is a woman between 18 and 29 years old in good health. The CDR3: CASREPQHF. The CDR3 coding sequence is TGTGCCAGCAGAGAGCCCCAGCATTTT.